This TCR beta chain came from a study of T cells in Graves' hyperthyroidism and ophthalmopathy. This CDR3 contains 17 residues. Trimming removed 6 bases from V and 6 bases from J, with 23 bases in between. Every diagnosis used clinical symptoms, serum thyroxine and TRAb, thyroid ultrasound and orbital computed tomography. Amplified regions were TCR beta CDR3 sequences from RNA transcripts. The TCR CDR3 first-round RT-PCR relied on the HTBI primer set. TCRdb called the multiplex PCR reads again in MiXCR, with one record for every CDR3 protein. The data hold 450,000 to 700,000 distinct CDR3 sequences, with 40% to 55% observed a single time.

The source is an adult woman with Graves' disease, either hyperthyroidism or ophthalmopathy (not recorded which). Sequencing used peripheral blood or thyroid tissue (not recorded which). The chain links TRBV12-3 or TRBV12-4 to TRBJ2-2, with D possibly being TRBD1 (7 bases). The CDR3 DNA reads TGTGCCAGCAGCTTGATTTTGAGGGGGCGCGGGGCCGGGGAGCTGTTTTTT. The encoded protein is CASSLILRGRGAGELFF.